This T cell receptor beta chain was profiled in a study of metastatic and nonmetastatic thyroid tumors (dated by TCRdb to the early 2020s). Context from the whole study: For patients with malignant and with benign thyroid disease, the researchers compared repertoires between peripheral blood samples and tumor or nodule tissue samples.

The investigation overall reported the following: In both blood and tumor samples, malignant tumors were reported to have significantly higher TCR beta diversity than benign nodules.

The germline V gene supplies CDR1 MDHEN and CDR2 SYDVKM. The trim is 7 bases for V and 0 bases for J, with a gap of 10 bases between the germline ends. The CDR3 spans 15 residues, from the cysteine through the phenylalanine. Kept here is only the CDR3 DNA, which spans 45 bases and is read in frame from base 1. The library was prepared using PCR. Reads for this sample came from an Illumina HiSeq 4000. High-throughput sequencing was used to profile the CDR3 region of the TCR beta-chain in every patient. Per the original workflow: The researchers built a classifier to tell apart papillary thyroid cancer patients with distant metastasis, based on CDR3 differences among clinicopathological groups. Repertoire diversity was assessed with the Shannon index, and tumor-blood repertoire similarity with the Morisita-Horn index. TCRdb reprocessing: public reads trimmed at Q25 with fastp, clones called with MiXCR, in-frame beta chains kept. TCRdb, rather than the study authors, made the V and J calls. The table for this sample lists roughly 70,000 clones; about 17% of them were counted only once. Of the sample, about 13% is held by the ten largest clones.

This clone has a count of ten or more. It lacks a known antigen. Base qualities are not provided; no much larger clone lies one nucleotide away. None of the patients had been given any treatment before thyroid surgery. Patient clinical samples collected from 2012 to 2018 were retrospectively analysed using T-cell receptor beta sequencing. This sequence was found in a female donor with papillary thyroid cancer or a benign thyroid nodule (not recorded which). Some clones in this sample may be carry-over from other donors' samples. Sequenced input: blood. The chain is made from TRBV28 and TRBJ2-6; the D match is possibly TRBD1 or TRBD2, with 5 bases aligned in each. The CDR3 in this case is CASMWGNSGANVLTF. The sequence in DNA is TGTGCCAGCATGTGGGGGAACTCTGGGGCCAACGTCCTGACTTTC.